The rows below give T cell receptor beta chains drawn from one sample of a study of Graves' ophthalmopathy and Graves' hyperthyroidism. TCRdb reanalysed the multiplex PCR reads using MiXCR and keeps one entry per CDR3 protein. Of roughly 480,000 distinct CDR3 sequences in the sample, about 15% are singletons; the top ten hold about 10%. The sequencing sample was made of blood. These receptors originate from a woman in her 30s with Graves' ophthalmopathy. Each CDR3 is given with its conserved first and last residue. The order of the fields is J gene, D gene, clone size, V gene, CDR3 protein, CDR3 DNA. The D gene is left open where the match is weak. Expanded clones get a size class; other rows say once, few or many, or leave the size out.

TRBJ2-7 NA many TRBV6-2/TRBV6-3 CASSYPGTSYEQYF TGTGCCAGCAGTTACCCCGGGACGTCCTACGAGCAGTACTTC
TRBJ2-5 TRBD2 many TRBV27 CASRGSGGETQYF TGTGCCAGCAGAGGATCGGGAGGGGAGACCCAGTACTTC
TRBJ2-7 NA many TRBV7-9 CASSLEALSSYEQYF TGTGCCAGCAGCTTAGAGGCCCTGAGCTCCTACGAGCAGTACTTC
TRBJ2-5 NA many TRBV20-1 CSARDGQQQETQYF TGCAGTGCTAGAGATGGACAGCAACAAGAGACCCAGTACTTC
TRBJ2-7 TRBD1 many TRBV29-1 CSVGQGVTYEQYF TGCAGCGTCGGACAGGGGGTTACCTACGAGCAGTACTTC
TRBJ1-1 NA many TRBV24-1 CATSAHGGERAEAFF TGTGCCACCAGTGCCCACGGCGGGGAGCGGGCTGAAGCTTTCTTT
TRBJ2-7 TRBD2 few TRBV4-2 CASRRDPAGTGEQYF TGTGCCAGCCGCCGGGACCCAGCGGGGACCGGAGAGCAGTACTTC
TRBJ1-6 NA NA TRBV4-1 CASSLLGAAGSKNSPLHF TGCGCCAGCAGCCTATTGGGGGCCGCTGGGTCCAAGAATTCACCCCTCCACTTT
TRBJ2-4 NA NA TRBV3-1 CASSPPRGRANVVEAKNIKYF TGTGCCAGCAGTCCTCCCCGGGGCAGGGCGAACGTGGTGGAGGCCAAAAACATTAAGTACTTC
TRBJ2-3 TRBD2 many TRBV12-3/TRBV12-4 CASTPWGGTDTQYF TGTGCCAGCACCCCCTGGGGGGGGACAGATACGCAGTATTTT
TRBJ2-5 TRBD2 few TRBV5-1 CASSLAPLAGDQETQYF TGCGCCAGCAGCTTGGCCCCACTAGCGGGGGACCAAGAGACCCAGTACTTC
TRBJ2-2 NA NA TRBV5-1 CASSLLVTRTSKHTRAGELFF TGCGCCAGCAGCTTGCTGGTAACCCGGACGTCGAAACATACTCGGGCCGGGGAGCTGTTTTTT
TRBJ2-7 NA many TRBV6-1 CASSERMGDMSNEQYF TGTGCCAGCAGTGAACGGATGGGGGATATGAGCAACGAGCAGTACTTC
TRBJ1-1 TRBD1 many TRBV6-1 CASRLTFRGRDTEAFF TGTGCCAGCAGGCTGACCTTCAGGGGGCGAGACACTGAAGCTTTCTTT
TRBJ1-1 NA many TRBV19 CASRWLGENTEAFF TGTGCCAGTAGATGGTTGGGGGAGAACACTGAAGCTTTCTTT
TRBJ2-2 NA many TRBV7-6 CASSLAGVSGELFF TGTGCCAGCAGCTTAGCGGGGGTTTCCGGGGAGCTGTTTTTT
TRBJ2-5 TRBD2 NA TRBV28 CASRGTSGGHETQYF TGTGCCAGCAGGGGGACTAGCGGGGGGCACGAGACCCAGTACTTC
TRBJ1-6 NA many TRBV20-1 CSATRGMDNSPLHF TGCAGTGCGACGCGGGGAATGGACAATTCACCCCTCCACTTT
TRBJ1-1 NA many TRBV9 CASSVFGSTEAFF TGTGCCAGCAGCGTATTCGGCAGCACTGAAGCTTTCTTT
TRBJ1-5 NA many TRBV20-1 CSASGIQGPDQPQHF TGCAGTGCTAGCGGCATACAGGGCCCCGATCAGCCCCAGCATTTT
TRBJ2-7 NA many TRBV20-1 CSGARWGRGEQYF TGCAGTGGCGCCCGCTGGGGGCGCGGGGAGCAGTACTTC
TRBJ1-3 NA NA TRBV11-2 CASMNRVGNTIYF TGTGCCAGCATGAACAGGGTTGGAAACACCATATATTTT
TRBJ1-1 NA many TRBV28 CASSLFGESNTEAFF TGTGCCAGCAGTTTATTTGGGGAGTCGAACACTGAAGCTTTCTTT
TRBJ2-7 TRBD2 many TRBV12-3/TRBV12-4 CASSFKRGASYEQYF TGTGCCAGCAGTTTCAAGCGGGGTGCCTCCTACGAGCAGTACTTC
TRBJ1-1 NA many TRBV2 CASSRFDRNTEAFF TGTGCCAGCAGTCGATTCGACAGAAACACTGAAGCTTTCTTT
TRBJ1-1 NA many TRBV27 CASSFRPPGAFF TGTGCCAGCAGTTTCCGGCCGCCGGGGGCTTTCTTT
TRBJ2-7 NA NA TRBV6-1 CASSEAVQFPYEQYF TGTGCCAGCAGTGAAGCGGTACAGTTCCCCTACGAGCAGTACTTC
TRBJ1-2 NA many TRBV9 CASRGAWGYTF TGTGCCAGCAGGGGGGCGTGGGGCTACACCTTC
TRBJ1-6 NA many TRBV28 CASSLKWERKLYSPLHF TGTGCCAGCAGTTTAAAATGGGAAAGGAAATTGTATTCACCCCTCCACTTT
TRBJ2-7 NA many TRBV19 CASSIADLEDEQYF TGTGCCAGTAGTATAGCGGACCTAGAGGACGAGCAGTACTTC
TRBJ2-7 TRBD1 many TRBV20-1 CSAGRQGVSGEQYF TGCAGTGCTGGTCGACAGGGAGTCTCGGGCGAGCAGTACTTC
TRBJ2-2 NA many TRBV12-3/TRBV12-4 CASTLASTGELFF TGTGCCAGCACCCTCGCTAGCACCGGGGAGCTGTTTTTT
TRBJ1-5 NA NA TRBV19 CASSMEGRFSQPQHF TGTGCCAGTAGTATGGAGGGCAGGTTCAGTCAGCCCCAGCATTTT
TRBJ1-5 NA many TRBV20-1 CSAARGGNDQPQHF TGCAGTGCTGCCCGCGGGGGGAACGATCAGCCCCAGCATTTT
TRBJ1-1 NA NA TRBV5-1 CASSPMGTPTEAFF TGCGCCAGCAGCCCTATGGGGACTCCCACTGAAGCTTTCTTT
TRBJ1-2 TRBD1 many TRBV6-5 CASSYSNRGNYGYTF TGTGCCAGCAGTTACTCGAACAGGGGTAACTATGGCTACACCTTC
TRBJ1-3 NA many TRBV4-1 CASSQVPWRGSGNTIYF TGCGCCAGCAGCCAAGTACCCTGGAGGGGCTCTGGAAACACCATATATTTT
TRBJ1-1 NA many TRBV20-1 CSARQGREAFF TGCAGTGCTAGACAGGGGAGAGAAGCTTTCTTT
TRBJ2-7 NA once TRBV6-1 CASSLTTHEQYF TGTGCCAGCAGCCTAACAACGCACGAGCAGTACTTC
TRBJ1-1 NA NA TRBV6-1 CASSVERNTEAFF TGTGCCAGCAGTGTTGAGAGGAACACTGAAGCTTTCTTT
TRBJ2-7 TRBD1 many TRBV12-3/TRBV12-4 CASSKDRDYEQYF TGTGCCAGCAGTAAGGACAGGGACTACGAGCAGTACTTC
TRBJ1-1 NA many TRBV6-1 CASTATGMNTEAFF TGTGCCAGCACCGCGACAGGTATGAACACTGAAGCTTTCTTT
TRBJ2-7 NA many TRBV15 CATSRDSRTAYEQYF TGTGCCACCAGCAGAGATTCCAGGACAGCCTACGAGCAGTACTTC
TRBJ2-7 TRBD2 many TRBV7-6 CASSLELAHYEQYF TGTGCCAGCAGCTTAGAACTAGCGCATTACGAGCAGTACTTC
TRBJ2-5 TRBD2 few TRBV4-2 CASSQNLAGGQETQYF TGTGCCAGCAGCCAGAACCTAGCGGGGGGCCAAGAGACCCAGTACTTC
TRBJ1-6 NA NA TRBV7-8 CASSPSISSSPLHF TGTGCCAGCAGCCCGAGTATCAGTAGTTCACCCCTCCACTTT
TRBJ1-3 NA few TRBV7-2 CASSLARISGNTIYF TGTGCCAGCAGCTTAGCGCGTATCTCTGGAAATACCATATATTTT
TRBJ1-4 NA few TRBV12-3/TRBV12-4 CASRRTNEKLFF TGTGCCAGCAGACGGACTAATGAAAAACTGTTTTTT
TRBJ2-7 NA many TRBV5-1 CASKRTDASYEQYF TGCGCCAGCAAGCGAACCGACGCTTCCTACGAGCAGTACTTC
TRBJ2-7 NA few TRBV5-1 CASNTDTYEQYF TGCGCCAGCAACACAGACACCTACGAGCAGTACTTC
TRBJ2-5 NA many TRBV9 CASSVDGGEETQYF TGTGCCAGCAGCGTAGATGGAGGAGAAGAGACCCAGTACTTC
TRBJ1-1 NA NA TRBV2 CSSSEGAGWNTEVFF TGTTCCAGCAGTGAAGGAGCAGGGTGGAACACTGAAGTTTTCTTT
TRBJ2-5 TRBD1 NA TRBV6-2/TRBV6-3 CASSAGTGGPKGETQYF TGTGCCAGCAGCGCCGGGACAGGGGGCCCCAAGGGAGAGACCCAGTACTTC
TRBJ2-5 NA many TRBV29-1 CSVGRKLGVQETQYF TGCAGCGTTGGACGTAAACTGGGGGTCCAAGAGACCCAGTACTTC
TRBJ2-7 NA many TRBV13 CASTLGQVSYEQYF TGTGCCAGCACCCTGGGGCAGGTATCCTACGAGCAGTACTTC
TRBJ1-2 TRBD1 NA TRBV12-3/TRBV12-4 CASSLQGRGLVGYTF TGTGCCAGCAGTTTACAGGGCAGGGGGCTGGTTGGCTACACCTTC
TRBJ2-7 TRBD1 NA TRBV20-1 CSASRDRGSYEQYF TGCAGTGCCAGCCGGGACAGGGGTTCCTACGAGCAGTACTTC
TRBJ1-5 NA many TRBV12-3/TRBV12-4 CASSFQLGADQPQHF TGTGCCAGCAGTTTCCAACTCGGGGCAGATCAGCCCCAGCATTTT
TRBJ2-2 NA few TRBV7-2 CASTRVRDTGELFF TGTGCCAGCACCAGGGTTCGAGACACCGGGGAGCTGTTTTTT